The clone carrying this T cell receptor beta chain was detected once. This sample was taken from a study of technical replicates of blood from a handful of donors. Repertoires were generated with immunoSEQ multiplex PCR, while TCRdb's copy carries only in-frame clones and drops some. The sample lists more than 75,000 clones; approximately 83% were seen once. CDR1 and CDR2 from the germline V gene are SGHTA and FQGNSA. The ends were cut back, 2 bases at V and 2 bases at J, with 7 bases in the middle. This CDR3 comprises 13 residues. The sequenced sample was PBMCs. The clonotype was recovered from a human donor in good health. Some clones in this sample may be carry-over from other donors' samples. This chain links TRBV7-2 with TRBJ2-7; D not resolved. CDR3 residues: CASSLRRTYEQYF. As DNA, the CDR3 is TGTGCCAGCAGCTTACGGCGGACCTACGAGCAGTACTTC.